This TCR beta chain was observed in a study of blood T cell repertoires in COVID-19. Study context: T cells, B-cell-depleted T cells, or PBMCs provided the cDNA or gDNA that served as material.

Sequencing used immunoSEQ multiplex PCR; TCRdb keeps in-frame clones, though not all of them. The table shows about 210,000 clones, with about four fifths occurring only once. Germline trimming cut 5 bases from V and 3 bases from J; bases unmatched to any gene: 11. Germline V gene lookup returns CDR1 MNHEY and CDR2 SMNVEV (reference sequence). The CDR3 loop spans 18 amino acids. This TCR was recovered from a woman aged 45 to 65 with acute or convalescent COVID-19. This chain connects TRBV27 to TRBJ2-6; 9 nucleotides align to TRBD1. The specimen sequenced was peripheral blood. The CDR3 reads CASSASGQGFVGANVLTF. The CDR3 bases are TGTGCCAGCAGTGCATCGGGACAGGGATTCGTTGGGGCCAACGTCCTGACTTTC.